These T cell receptor beta chains were read from a single sample in a study of T cell responses to AZD1222 COVID-19 vaccine. Sequencing was performed with immunoSEQ multiplex PCR; in TCRdb, only in-frame clones are kept and a portion is missing. The sample records roughly 130,000 clones, 85% to 90% being singletons. The specimen was peripheral blood, collected on day 0 of AZD1222 vaccination. Source of these receptors: an adult in good health. The CDR3 runs from the conserved cysteine through the conserved F or W. A D gene is named only where the DNA matches it firmly. Where a row states a size, it is once, few, many or the class of an expanded clone; other rows omit it.

j_gene,v_gene,abundance,d_gene,CDR3aa,CDR3nt
TRBJ2-7,TRBV5-6,.,.,CASSSRTVRHEQYF,TGTGCCAGCAGCTCCCGGACCGTGCGACACGAGCAGTACTTC
TRBJ2-1,TRBV4-3,.,TRBD1,CASSQEGTGGPDNEQFF,TGCGCCAGCAGCCAAGAGGGAACAGGGGGTCCGGACAATGAGCAGTTCTTC
TRBJ1-1,TRBV5-1,.,TRBD1,CASSLGQGPGNTEAFF,TGCGCCAGCAGCTTGGGACAGGGGCCGGGGAACACTGAAGCTTTCTTT
TRBJ2-5,TRBV29-1,.,.,CSVEGSSVAQETQYF,TGCAGCGTTGAGGGGTCTAGCGTTGCTCAAGAGACCCAGTACTTC
TRBJ1-1,TRBV6-6,few,.,CASSQQRDTEAFF,TGTGCCAGTTCCCAACAGAGGGACACTGAAGCTTTCTTT
TRBJ2-3,TRBV11-2,.,.,CASSSREPIGTDTQYF,TGTGCCAGCAGCTCCCGGGAGCCCATCGGCACAGATACGCAGTATTTT
TRBJ2-4,TRBV6-1,.,TRBD1,CASSAGTVDILAKNIQYF,TGTGCCAGCAGTGCCGGGACAGTCGACATCCTAGCCAAAAACATTCAGTACTTC
TRBJ2-5,TRBV28,.,.,CASSFRERSETQYF,TGTGCCAGCAGTTTCAGGGAGCGAAGTGAGACCCAGTACTTC
TRBJ2-1,TRBV10-1,.,.,CATPGRGLSSYNEQFF,TGCGCCACGCCAGGGAGGGGGTTAAGCTCCTACAATGAGCAGTTCTTC
TRBJ1-1,TRBV7-9,.,.,CASSFNRNTEAFF,TGTGCCAGCAGTTTTAATCGGAACACTGAAGCTTTCTTT
TRBJ2-2,TRBV19,.,TRBD2,CASSIGTSGGTGELFF,TGTGCCAGTAGTATAGGGACTAGCGGGGGCACCGGGGAGCTGTTTTTT
TRBJ2-2,TRBV3-1/TRBV3-2,.,.,CASRTGTTLTGELFF,TGTGCCAGCAGAACCGGGACAACCCTTACCGGGGAGCTGTTTTTT
TRBJ2-5,TRBV11-2,.,.,CASSLNPSLEQETQYF,TGTGCCAGCAGCTTAAATCCTTCCCTAGAACAAGAGACCCAGTACTTC
TRBJ2-2,TRBV7-2,.,.,CASSPRTDYTGELFF,TGTGCCAGCAGCCCCCGGACGGACTACACCGGGGAGCTGTTTTTT
TRBJ1-4,TRBV7-9,.,TRBD1,CASSWGTAEKLFF,TGTGCCAGCAGCTGGGGGACAGCCGAAAAACTGTTTTTT
TRBJ2-4,TRBV11-1,.,TRBD1,CASSPFTGGKNIQYF,TGTGCCAGCAGCCCGTTCACAGGGGGCAAAAACATTCAGTACTTC
TRBJ2-7,TRBV2,.,TRBD1,CASNPGGTGLRYF,TGTGCCAGCAACCCTGGGGGGACAGGTCTTCGGTACTTC
TRBJ2-1,TRBV18,.,.,CASSTQGSSYNEQFF,TGTGCCAGCTCAACACAGGGCAGCTCCTACAATGAGCAGTTCTTC
TRBJ2-3,TRBV7-3,.,.,CASSDSVGTDTQYF,TGTGCCAGCAGCGATTCTGTCGGGACAGATACGCAGTATTTT
TRBJ1-1,TRBV5-1,.,.,CASSLGLGTNTEAFF,TGCGCCAGCAGCTTGGGTCTGGGTACGAACACTGAAGCTTTCTTT
TRBJ2-5,TRBV20-1,.,.,CSARSQETQYF,TGCAGTGCTAGAAGTCAAGAGACCCAGTACTTC
TRBJ1-2,TRBV6-5,.,TRBD1,CASRSGQHYGYTF,TGTGCCAGCAGATCGGGACAGCACTATGGCTACACCTTC
TRBJ1-1,TRBV7-2,.,.,CASSLAGEKMEAFF,TGTGCCAGCAGCTTAGCAGGGGAGAAAATGGAAGCTTTCTTT
TRBJ1-1,TRBV11-2,few,.,CATSPGTEAFF,TGTGCCACGAGCCCAGGCACTGAAGCTTTCTTT
TRBJ2-7,TRBV4-3,.,TRBD1,CASSQGQGTWDEQYF,TGCGCCAGCAGCCAGGGACAGGGGACTTGGGACGAGCAGTACTTC
TRBJ2-7,TRBV7-2,.,TRBD2,CASSFSGLVSSEQYF,TGTGCCAGCAGCTTCTCGGGACTAGTCTCCTCCGAGCAGTACTTC
TRBJ1-5,TRBV19,.,TRBD1,CASSRSRGQRREPQHF,TGTGCCAGTAGCCGAAGCAGGGGACAGCGAAGAGAGCCCCAGCATTTT
TRBJ2-1,TRBV19,.,TRBD2,CASSIGGGYNEQFF,TGTGCCAGTAGTATTGGGGGAGGGTACAATGAGCAGTTCTTC
TRBJ1-1,TRBV2,.,.,CASSELQGAMLAFF,TGTGCCAGCAGTGAACTACAGGGCGCTATGTTAGCTTTCTTT
TRBJ1-2,TRBV29-1,.,TRBD1,CSVERGPANYGYTF,TGCAGCGTTGAGAGGGGGCCTGCTAACTATGGCTACACCTTC
TRBJ2-5,TRBV5-1,few,.,CASSLEVPRQETQYF,TGCGCCAGCAGCTTGGAAGTTCCCAGACAAGAGACCCAGTACTTC
TRBJ2-1,TRBV7-9,.,TRBD1,CASSTGQGASNEQFF,TGTGCCAGCAGCACGGGACAGGGGGCGAGCAATGAGCAGTTCTTC
TRBJ1-4,TRBV7-9,.,.,CASSRSPTNEKLFF,TGTGCCAGCAGCCGGAGCCCAACTAATGAAAAACTGTTTTTT
TRBJ1-1,TRBV18,.,.,CASSLQVYTEAFF,TGTGCCAGCTCACTTCAGGTTTACACTGAAGCTTTCTTT
TRBJ2-7,TRBV7-8,.,.,CASSLARTPQRGEQYF,TGTGCCAGCAGCTTAGCGAGGACACCCCAACGGGGTGAGCAGTACTTC
TRBJ1-6,TRBV13,few,.,CASSLGSYGGFGNSPLHF,TGTGCCAGCAGCTTGGGATCTTATGGAGGGTTCGGAAATTCACCCCTCCACTTT
TRBJ1-2,TRBV7-2,.,TRBD1,CASSEQSQGAAGGYTF,TGTGCCAGCAGCGAACAAAGCCAGGGGGCGGCTGGTGGCTACACCTTC
TRBJ2-1,TRBV6-1,few,.,CASSEASGTPYNEQFF,TGTGCCAGCAGTGAGGCGAGCGGGACACCTTACAATGAGCAGTTCTTC
TRBJ1-5,TRBV19,.,TRBD1,CASSIIGRGSQPQHF,TGTGCCAGTAGTATAATTGGCAGGGGGTCTCAGCCCCAGCATTTT
TRBJ2-3,TRBV10-3,.,TRBD2,CAITQTSGRATDTQYF,TGTGCCATCACCCAGACTAGCGGGAGGGCAACAGATACGCAGTATTTT
TRBJ2-7,TRBV4-1,.,TRBD2,CASSYTGTRLNEQYF,TGCGCCAGCAGCTACACCGGGACTAGGCTCAACGAGCAGTACTTC
TRBJ1-4,TRBV6-2/TRBV6-3,.,.,CASSTGPGGKLFF,TGTGCCAGCAGTACGGGCCCAGGAGGAAAACTGTTTTTT
TRBJ2-7,TRBV27,.,TRBD1,CASSPGTGTSYEQYF,TGTGCCAGCAGTCCTGGGACAGGGACATCCTACGAGCAGTACTTC